The 16 T cell receptor beta chains below were found in one sample sequenced in a study of CD8 T cells in ankylosing spondylitis. Study-wide results and caveats: Seemingly characteristic of ankylosing spondylitis blood was a TCR beta motif consisting of about 8 highly homologous variants.

These receptors have no known antigen. TCRdb recomputed calls from the 5' RACE reads with MiXCR, one row per CDR3 protein. The sample lists around 490,000 distinct CDR3 sequences, 5.3% occurring once. Sequencing was done on a sample of blood, either unsorted or a sorted T cell fraction (not recorded which). The receptor source for this set is a male donor with ankylosing spondylitis.

The table lists this clonotype with a count of one. This chain connects TRBV14 to TRBJ2-3; tentative D call: TRBD2 (5 bases). Germline V gene data show CDR1 as SGHDN and CDR2 as FVKESK. V lost 4 bases to trimming and J lost 0 bases, with 14 bases between them. CDR3 length equals 16 residues. CDR3 amino acids: CASSPRVRSSTDTQYF. The CDR3 DNA reads as TGTGCCAGCAGCCCGCGGGTGCGATCTAGCACAGATACGCAGTATTTT.

There are many counts of this clonotype. This chain joins TRBV6-6 and TRBJ1-2; D remains ambiguous. The CDR3 loop spans 12 amino acids. V lost 5 bases, J lost 11 bases, and 15 bases lay in between. The germline CDR1 and CDR2 sequences are MNHNY and SVGAGI (reference sequence). The CDR3 DNA reads as TGTGCCAGCAGTGTCTTGGGGTTAGGGTACACCTTC. Its translation: CASSVLGLGYTF.

This clonotype has ten or more counts. The rearrangement uses TRBV5-1 and TRBJ2-4; D is undetermined. Trimming shortened V by 0 bases and J by 8 bases, and 15 bases separated the two germline ends. Looked up from germline, CDR1 is SGHRS and CDR2 is YFSETQ. The CDR3 length is 15 residues. The CDR3 loop reads CASSLASQNSHIQYF. The CDR3, as DNA: TGCGCCAGCAGCTTGGCGAGTCAAAATAGCCACATTCAGTACTTC.

This clonotype was seen many times. This rearrangement joins TRBV12-5 to TRBJ2-3; weak D call: TRBD2 (6 bases). This CDR3 comprises 18 residues. V shed 5 bases and J shed 1 base, with 22 bases lying between them. CDR1 is LGHNT and CDR2 is FRNRAP in the germline V gene. The CDR3 DNA is TGTGCTAGTGGTCCCCGGACACTAGGAGGGATGGGCACAGATACGCAGTATTTT. Residues: CASGPRTLGGMGTDTQYF.

The J gene is TRBJ2-1, the V gene TRBV7-6; either TRBD1 or TRBD2 may supply D (7 bases each). This CDR3 spans 15 amino acids. The V and J ends lost 5 bases and 1 base respectively, with 12 bases between them. CDR1 is SGHVS and CDR2 is FNYEAQ in the germline V gene. The DNA of the CDR3 is TGTGCCAGCAGCGACCAGGGGGGGTCCTACAATGAGCAGTTCTTC. Translating it yields CASSDQGGSYNEQFF.

This clonotype was found many times. The J gene is TRBJ1-1, the V gene TRBV20-1; no definite D call. Germline V CDR1 and CDR2: DFQATT, SNEGSKA (reference sequence). Between the trimmed V and J ends, which lost 1 base and 4 bases, there was a span of 10 bases. The CDR3 totals 13 residues. The CDR3, as DNA: TGCAGTGCTAGAGTAAACCGGGGCACTGAAGCTTTCTTT. It specifies CSARVNRGTEAFF.

This clonotype was observed many times. V gene TRBV18 combines with J gene TRBJ2-2; D is uncertain. The CDR3 covers 12 residues. The ends were cut back, 2 bases at V and 6 bases at J, with 4 bases in the middle. The germline CDR1 and CDR2 sequences are KGHSH and LQKENI. The CDR3 region is CASSPGAGELFF. CDR3 DNA sequence: TGTGCCAGCTCACCAGGGGCCGGGGAGCTGTTTTTT.

This clonotype came up many times. V and J are TRBV28 and TRBJ1-5; TRBD1 matches 7 bases. The germline CDR1 and CDR2 sequences are MDHEN and SYDVKM. CDR3 length: 15 residues. V was clipped by 6 bases and J by 4 bases; unmatched bases: 9. The CDR3 is CASSPGGGSNQPQHF. DNA for the CDR3: TGTGCCAGCAGCCCAGGGGGGGGGTCGAATCAGCCCCAGCATTTT.

This clonotype has a count of ten or more. The rearrangement joins TRBV2 to TRBJ2-7, with TRBD1 as a possible D gene (6 bases). This CDR3 region has 15 residues. Trimming took off 7 bases at V and 2 bases at J, with 18 bases between the two ends. Germline V gene data show CDR1 as SNHLY and CDR2 as FYNNEI. The CDR3: CASTDLVDSPYEQYF. CDR3 DNA: TGTGCCAGCACGGATTTAGTGGACAGCCCCTACGAGCAGTACTTC.

This clonotype occurred many times. The V and J genes are TRBV29-1 and TRBJ2-7, with D tentatively TRBD1 or TRBD2 (5 bases each). CDR1 is SQVTM, CDR2 ANQGSEA, per germline. The CDR3 is 13 residues long. The ends were cut back, 6 bases at V and 3 bases at J, with 15 bases in the middle. The CDR3 protein is CSVGGQGLYEQYF. For the CDR3, the DNA is TGCAGCGTCGGAGGCCAGGGCCTCTACGAGCAGTACTTC.

This clonotype was seen a few times. The genes are TRBV11-2 and TRBJ2-5; 9 bases are a match to TRBD2. CDR1 is SGHAT and CDR2 is FQNNGV in the germline V gene. Trimming took 5 bases from V and 2 from J; bases not matched to a gene: 9. The CDR3 contains 16 residues. The CDR3 nucleotides are TGTGCCAGCAGCCGGACAAGGCTAGCGGGGCAAGAGACCCAGTACTTC. Protein: CASSRTRLAGQETQYF. Using reference TRBV11-2 and TRBJ2-5 for the parts outside the CDR3, the full variable domain is EAGVAQSPRYKIIEKRQSVAFWCNPISGHATLYWYQQILGQGPKLLIQFQNNGVVDDSQLPKDRFSAERLKGVDSTLKIQPAKLEDSAVYLCASSRTRLAGQETQYFGPGTRLLVL.

This clonotype has just a few counts. The chain uses TRBV10-3 and TRBJ1-5; 7 bases match TRBD1. The V gene end was trimmed by 10 bases and the J gene end by 5 bases; junction bases not matched to a gene: 8. Germline V gene lookup returns CDR1 ENHRY and CDR2 SYGVKD. CDR3 length: 13 residues. Here the CDR3 reads CATWTGADQPQHF. DNA for the CDR3: TGTGCCACCTGGACAGGCGCGGATCAGCCCCAGCATTTT.

This chain links TRBV12-3 or TRBV12-4 with TRBJ2-7, with D tentatively TRBD1 or TRBD2 (5 bases each). CDR3 length equals 15 residues. The V and J ends lost 3 bases and 0 bases respectively, with 12 bases between them. CDR3 sequence reads: CASSLGTAASYEQYF. CDR3 DNA sequence: TGTGCCAGCAGTTTGGGGACGGCGGCCTCCTACGAGCAGTACTTC.

The sample holds many counts of this clonotype. The rearrangement joins TRBV5-1 to TRBJ1-2; TRBD1 matches at 8 bases. Germline V lookup: CDR1 SGHRS, CDR2 YFSETQ. CDR3 length: 14 residues. J lost 3 bases, V lost 6 bases, and 7 bases had no gene match. CDR3 nucleotides: TGCGCCAGCAAAGGGGCAGGGGGCGACTATGGCTACACCTTC. Protein sequence: CASKGAGGDYGYTF.

This clonotype occurred many times. The rearrangement joins TRBV7-2 to TRBJ2-4; tentative D call: TRBD1 (5 bases). Germline V gene data show CDR1 as SGHTA and CDR2 as FQGNSA. The CDR3 totals 13 residues. The ends were cut back, 4 bases at V and 7 bases at J, with 11 bases in the middle. The CDR3 DNA reads as TGTGCCAGCAGCTCGTGGAAGGGGAACATTCAGTACTTC. Translation gives CASSSWKGNIQYF.

The sample holds many counts of this clonotype. The genes are TRBV4-1 and TRBJ1-1; 8 bases align to TRBD1. This CDR3 comprises 15 residues. Trimming removed 3 bases from V and 0 bases from J; junction bases left unmatched: 3. Germline CDR1 and CDR2: MGHRA and YSYEKL. In DNA form, the CDR3 reads TGCGCCAGCAGCCATGGACAGGGTTTGAACACTGAAGCTTTCTTT. It translates to CASSHGQGLNTEAFF.